This is a list of T cell receptor beta chains from one sample in a study of CD8+CD57+ T cells in acquired aplastic anemia. TCRdb ran MiXCR on the reads and lists one entry per CDR3 protein. This sample has 260,000 or so distinct CDR3 sequences, with 70% to 85% found just once. The sequenced material came from sorted CD4+, CD8+, or CD8+CD57+ T cells (not recorded which) from PBMCs. The receptors shown here come from a human donor with aplastic anemia. Both conserved end residues are part of each CDR3. D genes are given only for firm matches. Expanded clones are given a class, and other clones once, few, many or no size at all.

CDR3aa	CDR3nt	v_gene	j_gene	abundance	len	d_gene
CASSPWGGNGQDEQFF	TGTGCCAGCAGCCCCTGGGGGGGAAACGGTCAGGATGAGCAGTTCTTC	TRBV5-6	TRBJ2-1	.	16	TRBD2
CASSPWGRGGSDEQFF	TGTGCCAGCAGCCCCTGGGGGCGCGGGGGGAGCGATGAGCAGTTCTTC	TRBV5-6	TRBJ2-1	.	16	TRBD2
CASSVGSDAPYF	TGTGCCAGCAGCGTTGGTTCAGATGCGCCGTATTTT	TRBV7-8	TRBJ2-3	.	12	.
CASSPTGGSIGELVF	TGCGCCAGCAGCCCCACGGGGGGCTCGATCGGGGAGCTGGTTTTT	TRBV4-3	TRBJ2-2	.	15	.
CASSPRGRSSEQF	TGTGCCAGCAGCCCCCGCGGTAGATCCTCCGAGCAGTTT	TRBV2	TRBJ2-3	.	13	.
CASSLGQAYNEQFF	TGCGCCAGCAGCTTGGGACAGGCCTACAATGAGCAGTTCTTC	TRBV5-1	TRBJ2-1	.	14	.
CASSYVQGAYNEQFF	TGTGCCAGCAGTTACGTGCAGGGAGCCTACAATGAGCAGTTCTTC	TRBV5-6	TRBJ2-1	.	15	.
CASQGLAGDSHEQSF	TGTGCCAGCCAGGGACTAGCGGGAGATTCGCATGAGCAGTCCTTC	TRBV24-1	TRBJ2-1	.	15	TRBD2
CATSGRGGGYEQFF	TGTGCCACCAGCGGCCGGGGGGGGGGCTACGAGCAGTTCTTC	TRBV15	TRBJ2-1	.	14	TRBD2
CASSLQKGGGSDEQFF	TGTGCCAGCAGCTTGCAAAAGGGCGGGGGGAGCGATGAGCAGTTCTTC	TRBV11-1	TRBJ2-1	.	16	TRBD2
CASSLAGGSYYGQFF	TGTGCCAGTAGCTTGGCGGGGGGATCCTACTATGGGCAGTTCTTC	TRBV7-2	TRBJ2-1	.	15	TRBD2
CASSFPGGADTEHFF	TGTGCCAGCAGCTTCCCGGGGGGCGCCGATACGGAGCATTTCTTC	TRBV7-8	TRBJ2-1	.	15	.
CASSIASGAYNEQYF	TGTGCCAGTAGTATAGCTAGCGGAGCCTACAATGAGCAGTATTTT	TRBV19	TRBJ2-3	many	15	TRBD2
CASSVAGKVQYF	TGTGCCAGCAGCGTAGCTGGGAAAGTTCAGTACTTC	TRBV11-3	TRBJ2-4	.	12	.
CASSLEGHNLPQGYTF	TGTGCCAGCAGCTTAGAGGGACACAATCTCCCCCAGGGTTACACCTTC	TRBV7-6	TRBJ1-2	.	16	.
CASSIGQAGNEKLFF	TGTGCCAGTAGTATCGGACAGGCGGGTAATGAAAAACTGTTTTTT	TRBV19	TRBJ1-4	.	15	TRBD1
CASSVDTVNQPQHF	TGTGCCAGTAGTGTCGACACGGTCAATCAGCCCCAGCATTTT	TRBV7-8	TRBJ1-5	.	14	.
CASSLDLTGNAQAFF	TGTGCCAGCAGCTTAGATCTGACCGGGAACGCCCAAGCTTTCTTT	TRBV7-2	TRBJ1-1	few	15	.
CASSVARGSTNTQFF	TGTGCCAGTAGCGTAGCTAGAGGAAGCACCAATACGCAGTTCTTC	TRBV9	TRBJ2-1	.	15	.
CASSLDISGNSDEFF	TGTGCCAGCAGCTTAGATATAAGCGGGAACAGCGATGAGTTCTTT	TRBV7-9	TRBJ1-1	.	15	.
CASSVGADTQDFQYF	TGTGCCAGCAGCGTAGGGGCAGATACGCAGGATTTTCAGTATTTT	TRBV9	TRBJ2-3	.	15	.
CATSIGRGEVKKCF	TGTGCCACCAGCATAGGGCGAGGGGAGGTTAAAAAGTGTTTT	TRBV15	TRBJ2-3	.	14	.
CASSDRGAASEAFF	TGTGCCAGCAGTGATCGGGGCGCAGCCTCTGAAGCTTTCTTT	TRBV25-1	TRBJ1-1	.	14	.
CASSLGGDPETLF	TGTGCCAGCAGCTTAGGAGGGGACCCCGAGACGTTGTTC	TRBV7-8	TRBJ2-1	.	13	.
CASSLASNSGANVLTF	TGTGCCAGCAGCTTAGCGAGTAACTCCGGGGCCAACGTCCTGACTTTC	TRBV7-9	TRBJ2-6	.	16	.
CASSIASGTTDTQYF	TGTGCCAGTAGTATAGCTAGCGGGACCACAGATACGCAGTATTTT	TRBV19	TRBJ2-3	few	15	TRBD2
CASSLGSGTQYFYTF	TGTGCCAGCAGCTTGGGGTCAGGCACGCAGTATTTTTACACCTTC	TRBV9	TRBJ1-2	.	15	.
CASSVGSDTQGVSPGTF	TGTGCCAGCAGCGTAGGGTCAGATACGCAGGGGGTTAGCCCAGGCACTTTC	TRBV2	TRBJ2-6	.	17	TRBD1
CASSLDSRANTEHFF	TGTGCCAGCAGTTTAGATAGCAGAGCGAACACTGAACATTTCTTT	TRBV19	TRBJ1-1	.	15	.
CASSYSAIGTGTHEQYF	TGCGCCAGCAGTTACAGTGCTATAGGGACAGGCACCCACGAGCAGTACTTC	TRBV6-5	TRBJ2-7	.	17	TRBD1
CASSVRELHNEQFF	TGTGCCAGCAGCGTCAGGGAGCTACACAATGAGCAGTTTTTT	TRBV9	TRBJ2-3	.	14	.
CASSEVGRANTEAFF	TGTGCCAGCAGTGAGGTGGGGAGAGCGAACACTGAAGCTTTCTTT	TRBV7-2	TRBJ1-1	.	15	.
CASSLEWGDTQYF	TGTGCCAGCAGCTTAGAGTGGGGGGATACGCAGTATTTT	TRBV11-2	TRBJ2-3	.	13	.
CASSLQTSGGSDEQYF	TGTGCCAGCAGCTTACAAACAAGCGGGGGGAGCGATGAGCAGTATTTT	TRBV7-9	TRBJ2-3	.	16	TRBD2
CASGDSYSNQQHHF	TGTGCCAGCGGTGACTCGTATAGCAATCAGCAGCATCATTTC	TRBV2	TRBJ1-5	.	14	.
CASSQRTGDNYGYTF	TGTGCCAGCAGTCAGAGGACAGGCGATAACTATGGCTACACCTTC	TRBV6-1	TRBJ1-2	.	15	TRBD1
CASSLDGTSGYTF	TGCGCCAGCAGCTTGGATGGGACTAGCGGCTACACCTTC	TRBV13	TRBJ1-2	.	13	.
CATSSDRQGGEEQFF	TGTGCCACCAGCAGCGATAGACAGGGGGGGGAAGAGCAGTTCTTC	TRBV15	TRBJ2-1	.	15	TRBD1
CASRDGGVNEEYF	TGTGCCAGCAGGGACGGGGGGGTCAATGAGGAGTACTTC	TRBV9	TRBJ2-1	.	13	TRBD2
CAITDGGSGELFF	TGTGCCATCACGGACGGGGGATCCGGGGAGCTGTTTTTT	TRBV10-3	TRBJ2-2	.	13	.
CASSRARGRDTQYF	TGTGCCAGCAGCAGAGCTCGGGGTCGCGATACGCAGTATTTT	TRBV7-8	TRBJ2-3	.	14	.
CASSLPRGTIYF	TGTGCCAGCAGTTTACCCCGAGGCACCATATATTTT	TRBV6-5	TRBJ1-3	.	12	.
CASSSAETQYFGLFF	.	TRBV7-2	TRBJ2-2	.	15	.
CASSDPSGGAIEQFF	TGTGCCAGCAGTGATCCCAGCGGGGGGGCCATTGAGCAGTTCTTC	TRBV2	TRBJ2-1	.	15	TRBD2
CASSAGTLGEQYF	TGTGCCAGCAGCGCCGGGACTCTCGGCGAGCAGTACTTC	TRBV13	TRBJ2-7	many	13	.
CASSQGRGNRENEYF	TGTGCCAGCAGCCAAGGGCGCGGAAACAGAGAGAATGAGTATTTT	TRBV2	TRBJ2-3	.	15	.
CSAHKRGGIEQYF	TGCAGTGCTCATAAGCGGGGGGGGATCGAGCAGTACTTC	TRBV20-1	TRBJ2-7	.	13	TRBD2
CASIEGGETMATPYF	TGTGCCAGCATCGAAGGGGGGGAGACTATGGCTACACCGTATTTT	TRBV7-3	TRBJ2-3	.	15	.
CASSMSSAGDLFYF	TGTGCCAGCAGCATGTCGAGCGCCGGGGATCTGTTTTATTTT	TRBV7-8	TRBJ2-3	.	14	.
CASSVEGIADTQYF	TGTGCCAGCAGCGTAGAGGGAATTGCAGATACGCAGTATTTT	TRBV9	TRBJ2-3	.	14	.
CASSLSGQRNTEAQFF	TGTGCCAGCAGCTTAAGCGGTCAGAGGAACACTGAAGCTCAGTTCTTC	TRBV7-9	TRBJ2-1	.	16	.
CASSQATYSPHLF	TGTGCCAGCAGCCAGGCTACTTATTCACCCCACCTTTTT	TRBV9	TRBJ1-6	.	13	.
CATSFLTGGGSDDQTF	TGTGCCACCAGTTTTCTAACCGGCGGCGGAAGCGATGACCAGACCTTC	TRBV24-1	TRBJ2-1	.	16	.
CASSPSGTRTDTQYF	TGTGCCAGCAGCCCTAGCGGGACAAGGACAGATACGCAGTATTTT	TRBV9	TRBJ2-3	medium-sized	15	TRBD2
CASSSWVTGGQLFF	TGTGCCAGCAGCTCCTGGGTTACGGGTGGACAGTTGTTCTTT	TRBV7-8	TRBJ2-3	.	14	.